Given below is one T cell receptor (beta chain) in context. For the second PCR, which ran for about 6 to 11 cycles, a sample-barcoded 5' primer and a J-beta primer mix were used. One entry per CDR3 protein, called by TCRdb with MiXCR from the 5' RACE reads. Of some 1.6 million distinct CDR3 sequences listed, about 35% were seen once; the top ten hold 11%. This sample is part of a study of blood T cells in healthy people across ages. V shed 7 bases, J shed 3 bases, and the junction held 8 bases outside the gene matches. This CDR3 is built from 13 residues. CDR1 and CDR2 from the germline V gene are SQVTM and ANQGSEA.

The material sequenced was blood. The TCR sequence derives from a woman aged 25 to 39 in good health. The chain uses TRBV29-1 and TRBJ1-2; TRBD1 agrees at 7 bases. The CDR3 coding sequence is TGCAGCGCTACGACAGGGAGCGACTATGGCTACACCTTC. This sequence encodes CSATTGSDYGYTF. The variable domain in full, with the rest retrieved from reference TRBV29-1 and TRBJ1-2, is SAVISQKPSRDICQRGTSLTIQCQVDSQVTMMFWYRQQPGQSLTLIATANQGSEATYESGFVIDKFPISRPNLTFSTLTVSNMSPEDSSIYLCSATTGSDYGYTFGSGTRLTVV.